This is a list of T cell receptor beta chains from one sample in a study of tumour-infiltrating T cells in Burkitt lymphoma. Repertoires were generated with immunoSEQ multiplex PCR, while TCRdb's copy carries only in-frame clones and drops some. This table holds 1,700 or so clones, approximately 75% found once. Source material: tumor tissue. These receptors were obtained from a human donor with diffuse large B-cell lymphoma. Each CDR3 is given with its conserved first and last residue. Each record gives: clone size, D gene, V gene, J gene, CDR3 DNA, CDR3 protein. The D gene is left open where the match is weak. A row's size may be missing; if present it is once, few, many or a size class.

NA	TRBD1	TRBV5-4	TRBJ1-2	TGTGCCAGCAGCCCCCGGACAGGACCTGCTAACTATGGCTACACCTTC	CASSPRTGPANYGYTF
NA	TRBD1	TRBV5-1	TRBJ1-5	TGCGCCAGCAGCTTATACCCGGGACAGGGACAGCCCCAGCATTTT	CASSLYPGQGQPQHF
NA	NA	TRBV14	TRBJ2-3	TGTGCCAGCAGCCAAGGGGCAGGGGAGACAGATACGCAGTATTTT	CASSQGAGETDTQYF
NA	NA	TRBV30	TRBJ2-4	TGTGCCTGGAGTCCAGGGACCCGTAGAAACATTCAGTACTTC	CAWSPGTRRNIQYF
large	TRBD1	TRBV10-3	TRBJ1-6	TGTGCCACCGGACAGGGTCAAGAGAATTCACCCCTCCACTTT	CATGQGQENSPLHF
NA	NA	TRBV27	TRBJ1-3	TGTGCTAGCAGTTTATCCGGGCCCGGAAACACCATATATTTT	CASSLSGPGNTIYF
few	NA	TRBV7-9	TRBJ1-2	TGTGCCAGCAGCCTGCCCACAGGGTATCAAGGAGAAGGCTACACCTTC	CASSLPTGYQGEGYTF
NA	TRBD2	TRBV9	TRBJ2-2	TGTGCCAGCAGCGAGTCGACGGGAGGGCCGGGGAGCGGGGAGCTGTTTTTT	CASSESTGGPGSGELFF
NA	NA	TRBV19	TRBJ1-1	TGTGCCAGTAGTATAGAGGAGGGAGTAGACACTGAAGCTTTCTTT	CASSIEEGVDTEAFF
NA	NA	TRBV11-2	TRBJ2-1	TGTGCCAGCAGCTTAGAGCGTGGTGAGCAGTTCTTC	CASSLERGEQFF
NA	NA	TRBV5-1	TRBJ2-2	TGCGCCAGCAGCCGGACAGGGAGGGACACCGGGGAGCTGTTTTTT	CASSRTGRDTGELFF
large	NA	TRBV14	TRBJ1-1	TGTGCCAGCAGCATATCGTCCCGACCTGAAGCTTTCTTT	CASSISSRPEAFF
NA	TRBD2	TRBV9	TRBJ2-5	TGTGCCAGCAGCGTAAACGGGAGGCACGAGACCCAGTACTTC	CASSVNGRHETQYF
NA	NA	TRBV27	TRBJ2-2	TGTGCCAGCAGTTCACTACCGGTTTCCATAGGGGGGACCGGGGAGCTGTTTTTT	CASSSLPVSIGGTGELFF
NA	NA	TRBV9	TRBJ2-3	TGTGCCAGCAGCGTAGCGGGACGTACGGTAGATACGCAGTATTTT	CASSVAGRTVDTQYF
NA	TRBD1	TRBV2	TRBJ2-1	TGTGCCAGCCAGTCGGGGACAGCCTACAATGAGCAGTTCTTC	CASQSGTAYNEQFF
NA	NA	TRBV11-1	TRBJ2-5	TGTGCCAGCAGCTTAGTGGCAGCGCAAGAGACCCAGTACTTC	CASSLVAAQETQYF
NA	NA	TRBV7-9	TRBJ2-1	TGTGCCAGCAGCTTAGCCGGGACTTACAATGAGCAGTTCTTC	CASSLAGTYNEQFF
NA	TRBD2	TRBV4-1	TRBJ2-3	TGCGCCAGCAGCCAAGCGGGACTAGCGGGACTAACTAGCACAGATACGCAGTATTTT	CASSQAGLAGLTSTDTQYF
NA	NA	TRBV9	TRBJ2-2	TGTGCCAGCAGCTCCCCGGTGGCTCCGAGCACCGGGGAGCTGTTTTTT	CASSSPVAPSTGELFF
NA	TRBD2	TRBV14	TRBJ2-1	TGTGCCAGCAGCCCCTGGACTAGCGGTTTAAATGAGCAGTTCTTC	CASSPWTSGLNEQFF
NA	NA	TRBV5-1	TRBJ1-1	TGCGCCAGCAGCTTGGCCAGTGGGGCCACTGAAGCTTTCTTT	CASSLASGATEAFF
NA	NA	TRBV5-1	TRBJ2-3	TGCGCCAGCGGGACCCGTGGTTCCTATGGTGCAGATACGCAGTATTTT	CASGTRGSYGADTQYF
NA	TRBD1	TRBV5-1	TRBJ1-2	TGCGCCAGCTGTCAAAGGGACAGGGACCTCACTAACTATGGCTACACCTTC	CASCQRDRDLTNYGYTF
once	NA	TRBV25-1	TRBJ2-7	TGTGCCAGCAGTGAAGGAGGGATCAACGAGCAGTACTTC	CASSEGGINEQYF
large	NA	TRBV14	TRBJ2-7	TGTGCCAGCAGCCAAGATAGGAACGAGCAGTACTTC	CASSQDRNEQYF
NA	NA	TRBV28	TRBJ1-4	TGTGCCAGCAGTCGTAATGAAAAACTGTTTTTT	CASSRNEKLFF
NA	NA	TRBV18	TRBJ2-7	TGTGCCAGCTCACCAACAGGGACCCACGAGCAGTACTTC	CASSPTGTHEQYF
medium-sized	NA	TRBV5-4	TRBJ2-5	TGTGCCAGCACCCAGGTGGGCAGCGAAGAGACCCAGTACTTC	CASTQVGSEETQYF
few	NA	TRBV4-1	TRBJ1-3	TGCGCCAGCAGCCGAGGCCTAAACACCATATATTTT	CASSRGLNTIYF
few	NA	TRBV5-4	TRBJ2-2	TGTGCCAGCAGTCCGGACAGACTTAGGGAGCTGTTTTTT	CASSPDRLRELFF
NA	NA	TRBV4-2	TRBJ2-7	TGTGCCAGCAGCCAAGGGCACGGTAATTCCTACGAGCAGTACTTC	CASSQGHGNSYEQYF
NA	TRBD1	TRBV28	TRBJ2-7	TGTGCCAGCAGTTTTTCAGGGGGCCCCTACGAGCAGTACTTC	CASSFSGGPYEQYF
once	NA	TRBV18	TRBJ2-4	TGTGCCAGCTCACCGACCTCAGGGTCTCTTGAAACCATTCAGTACTTC	CASSPTSGSLETIQYF
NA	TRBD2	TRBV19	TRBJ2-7	TGTGCCAGTAGTAGCGGGAGTAACTACGAGCAGTACTTC	CASSSGSNYEQYF
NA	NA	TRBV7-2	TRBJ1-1	TGTGCCAGCAGCAGGGACACCTACACTGAAGCTTTCTTT	CASSRDTYTEAFF
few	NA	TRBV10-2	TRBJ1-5	TGCGCCAGCAGTGAGTTTTGGGATGGGGGCTATCAGCCCCAGCATTTT	CASSEFWDGGYQPQHF
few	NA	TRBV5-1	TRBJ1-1	TGCGCCAGCAGCTTGGGCCCTATGAACACTGAAGCTTTCTTT	CASSLGPMNTEAFF
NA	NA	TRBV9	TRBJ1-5	TGTGCCAGCAGCGTAGGTGAAGGGTTGAATCAGCCCCAGCATTTT	CASSVGEGLNQPQHF
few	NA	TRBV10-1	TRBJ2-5	TGCGCCAGCAGTGAGTCGAAAAGGGAGGGGGGGGGAGAGACCCAGTACTTC	CASSESKREGGGETQYF
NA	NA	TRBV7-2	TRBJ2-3	TGTGCCAGCAGCTTAAGGGGCCCGACCAGCACAGATACGCAGTATTTT	CASSLRGPTSTDTQYF
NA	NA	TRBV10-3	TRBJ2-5	TGTGCCATCAGTGTAAGCCCAAGAGAGACCCAGTACTTC	CAISVSPRETQYF
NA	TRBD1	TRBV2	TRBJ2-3	TGTGCCAGCAGTATGGGGGACAGGGAGGTTGGAGATACGCAGTATTTT	CASSMGDREVGDTQYF
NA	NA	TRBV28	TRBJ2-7	TGTGCCAGCAGTCCCACGGTACACAGCTCCTACGAGCAGTACTTC	CASSPTVHSSYEQYF
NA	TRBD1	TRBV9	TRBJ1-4	TGTGCCAGCAGCGAGGGACAGGGAGTGAAGGATGAAAAACTGTTTTTT	CASSEGQGVKDEKLFF
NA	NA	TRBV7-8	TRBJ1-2	TGTGCCAGCAGCTCCCAGACAGAGGTCAACTATGGCTACACCTTC	CASSSQTEVNYGYTF
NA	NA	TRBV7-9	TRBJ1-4	TGTGCCAGCAGCTTAGGTGCAGGGAGAATCACTAATGAAAAACTGTTTTTT	CASSLGAGRITNEKLFF
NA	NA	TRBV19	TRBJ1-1	TGTGCCAGTAGTATACTGAAGAACACTGAAGCTTTCTTT	CASSILKNTEAFF